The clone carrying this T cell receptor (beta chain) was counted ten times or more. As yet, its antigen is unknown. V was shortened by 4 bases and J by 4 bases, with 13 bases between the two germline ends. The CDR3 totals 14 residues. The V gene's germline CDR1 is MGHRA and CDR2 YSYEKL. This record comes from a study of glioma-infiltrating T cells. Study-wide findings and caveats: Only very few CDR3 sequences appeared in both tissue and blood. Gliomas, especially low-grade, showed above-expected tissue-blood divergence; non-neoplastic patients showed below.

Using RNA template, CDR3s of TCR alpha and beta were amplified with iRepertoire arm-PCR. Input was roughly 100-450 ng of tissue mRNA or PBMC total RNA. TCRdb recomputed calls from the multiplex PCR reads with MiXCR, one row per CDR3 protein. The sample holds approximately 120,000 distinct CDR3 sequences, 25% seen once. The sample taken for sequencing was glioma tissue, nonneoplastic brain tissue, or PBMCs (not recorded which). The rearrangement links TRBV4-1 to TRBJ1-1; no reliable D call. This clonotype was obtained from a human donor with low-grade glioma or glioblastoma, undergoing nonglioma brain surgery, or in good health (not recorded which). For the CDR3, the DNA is TGCGCCAGCAGCCGAGCCCCCTGGGGCACTGAAGCTTTCTTT. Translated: CASSRAPWGTEAFF.